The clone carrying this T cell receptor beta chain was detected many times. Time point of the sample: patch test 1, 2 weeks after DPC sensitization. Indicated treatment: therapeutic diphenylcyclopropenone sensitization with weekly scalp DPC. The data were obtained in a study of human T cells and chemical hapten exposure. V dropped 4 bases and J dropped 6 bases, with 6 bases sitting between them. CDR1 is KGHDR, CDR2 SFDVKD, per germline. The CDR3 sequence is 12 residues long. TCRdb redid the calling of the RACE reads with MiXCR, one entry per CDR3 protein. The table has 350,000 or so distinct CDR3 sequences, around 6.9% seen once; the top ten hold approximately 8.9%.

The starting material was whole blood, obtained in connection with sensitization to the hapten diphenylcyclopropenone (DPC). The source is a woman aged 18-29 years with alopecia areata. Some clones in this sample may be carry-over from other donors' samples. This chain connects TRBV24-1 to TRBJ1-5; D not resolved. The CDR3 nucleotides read TGTGCCACCAGTGAGCCGGGTCAGCCCCAGCATTTT. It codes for CATSEPGQPQHF.